The rows below give T cell receptor beta chains drawn from one sample of a study of shared T cell receptors in the human thymus. The data were produced by immunoSEQ multiplex PCR, yet TCRdb's version contains in-frame clones alone and is incomplete. The sample shows about 380,000 clones, 95% of them seen only once. Sample: thymocytes. The receptors were gathered from a human donor. The CDR3 runs from the conserved cysteine through the conserved F or W. Where a row states a size, it is once, few, many or the class of an expanded clone; other rows omit it.

CDR3aa	j_gene	abundance	v_gene
CASTPSSGDEILFF	TRBJ1-4	NA	TRBV9
CASRPPLTSYDAGELFF	TRBJ2-2	once	TRBV11-1
CASRQASASGYTF	TRBJ1-2	once	TRBV6-1
CARQTPGIIDTEAFF	TRBJ1-1	NA	TRBV19
CAAGIAGSSDTQYF	TRBJ2-3	NA	TRBV28
CASSSSNRDPKMGNEKLFF	TRBJ1-4	once	TRBV28
CASSLGLFEKLFF	TRBJ1-4	NA	TRBV28
CASSPRTSGSPDTQYF	TRBJ2-3	NA	TRBV5-1
CASSFGQPQHF	TRBJ1-5	few	TRBV28
CASSPGLLAGGQETQYF	TRBJ2-5	NA	TRBV9
CASSLGLRGRKLTDTQYF	TRBJ2-3	NA	TRBV11-3